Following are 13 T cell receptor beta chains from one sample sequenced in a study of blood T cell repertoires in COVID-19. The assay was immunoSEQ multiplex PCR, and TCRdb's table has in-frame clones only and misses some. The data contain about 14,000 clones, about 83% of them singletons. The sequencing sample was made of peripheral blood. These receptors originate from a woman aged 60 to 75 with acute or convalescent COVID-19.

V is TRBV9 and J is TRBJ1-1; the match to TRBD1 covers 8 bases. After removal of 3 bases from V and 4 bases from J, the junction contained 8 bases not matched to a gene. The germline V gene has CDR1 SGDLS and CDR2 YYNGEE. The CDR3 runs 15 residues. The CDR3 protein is CASSERSQGVTEAFF. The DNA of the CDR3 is TGTGCCAGCAGCGAGCGGTCACAGGGGGTCACTGAAGCTTTCTTT.

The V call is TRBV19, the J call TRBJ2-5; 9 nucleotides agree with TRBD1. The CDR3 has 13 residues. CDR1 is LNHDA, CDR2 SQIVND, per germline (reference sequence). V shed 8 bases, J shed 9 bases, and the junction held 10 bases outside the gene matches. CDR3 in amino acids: CASSTGTGLAQYF. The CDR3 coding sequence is TGTGCCAGTTCAACCGGGACAGGGCTGGCCCAGTACTTC.

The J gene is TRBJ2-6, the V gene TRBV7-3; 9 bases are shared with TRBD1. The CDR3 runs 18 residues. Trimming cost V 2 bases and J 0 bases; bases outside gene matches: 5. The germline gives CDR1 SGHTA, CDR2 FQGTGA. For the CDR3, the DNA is TGTGCCAGCAGCTTATTTGGGACAGGGAGCTCTGGGGCCAACGTCCTGACTTTC. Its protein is CASSLFGTGSSGANVLTF.

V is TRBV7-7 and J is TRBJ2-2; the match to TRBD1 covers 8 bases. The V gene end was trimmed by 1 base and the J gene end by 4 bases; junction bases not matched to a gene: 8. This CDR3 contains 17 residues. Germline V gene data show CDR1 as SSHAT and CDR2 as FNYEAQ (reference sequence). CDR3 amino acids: CASSLGVFGQGTGELFF. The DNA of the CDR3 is TGTGCCAGCAGCTTAGGGGTTTTTGGACAGGGCACCGGGGAGCTGTTTTTT.

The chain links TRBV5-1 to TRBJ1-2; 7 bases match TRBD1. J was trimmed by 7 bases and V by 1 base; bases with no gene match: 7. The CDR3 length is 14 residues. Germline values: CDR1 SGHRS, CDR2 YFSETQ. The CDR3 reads CASSLQGGSVGYTF. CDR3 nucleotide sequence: TGCGCCAGCAGCTTGCAGGGGGGCAGCGTTGGCTACACCTTC.

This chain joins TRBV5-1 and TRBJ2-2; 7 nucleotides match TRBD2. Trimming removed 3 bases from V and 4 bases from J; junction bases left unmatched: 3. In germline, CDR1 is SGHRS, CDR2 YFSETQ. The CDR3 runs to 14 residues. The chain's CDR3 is CASSSGGSTGELFF. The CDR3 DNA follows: TGCGCCAGCAGCTCCGGGGGGAGCACCGGGGAGCTGTTTTTT. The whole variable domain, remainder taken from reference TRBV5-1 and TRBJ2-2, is KAGVTQTPRYLIKTRGQQVTLSCSPISGHRSVSWYQQTPGQGLQFLFEYFSETQRNKGNFPGRFSGRQFSNSRSEMNVSTLELGDSALYLCASSSGGSTGELFFGEGSRLTVL.

The CDR3 coding sequence is TGTGCCAGCAGCTTTACAGGGGGAGGAGAGACCCAGTACTTC. Translating gives CASSFTGGGETQYF. V usage is TRBV7-8 and J usage is TRBJ2-5, with 8 bases identical to TRBD1. Germline trimming cut 3 bases from V and 4 bases from J; bases unmatched to any gene: 4. CDR3 length equals 14 residues. Germline V gene lookup returns CDR1 SGHVS and CDR2 FQNEAQ.

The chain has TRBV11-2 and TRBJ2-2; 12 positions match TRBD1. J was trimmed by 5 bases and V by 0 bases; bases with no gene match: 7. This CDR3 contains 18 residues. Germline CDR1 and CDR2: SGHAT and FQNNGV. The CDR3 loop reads CASSLEGTGGGGTGELFF. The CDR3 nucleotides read TGTGCCAGCAGCTTAGAAGGGACAGGGGGCGGGGGGACCGGGGAGCTGTTTTTT. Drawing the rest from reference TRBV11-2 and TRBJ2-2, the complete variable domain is EAGVAQSPRYKIIEKRQSVAFWCNPISGHATLYWYQQILGQGPKLLIQFQNNGVVDDSQLPKDRFSAERLKGVDSTLKIQPAKLEDSAVYLCASSLEGTGGGGTGELFFGEGSRLTVL.

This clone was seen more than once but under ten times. The DNA for the CDR3 is TGTGCCAGCAGCTTAAGGGGGCCAGGTACTAATGAAAAACTGTTTTTT. Encoded protein: CASSLRGPGTNEKLFF. The chain joins TRBV7-2 to TRBJ1-4; TRBD1 aligns across 7 bases. V shed 2 bases and J 2 bases; nucleotides not matched to a gene: 5. The CDR3 spans 16 residues. CDR1 and CDR2 (germline): SGHTA, FQGNSA.

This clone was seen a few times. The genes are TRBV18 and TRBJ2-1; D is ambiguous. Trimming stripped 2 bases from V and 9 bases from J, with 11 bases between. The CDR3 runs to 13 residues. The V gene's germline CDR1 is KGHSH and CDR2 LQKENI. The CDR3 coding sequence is TGTGCCAGCTCACCATATTCCGGCGGTGAGCAGTTCTTC. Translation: CASSPYSGGEQFF.

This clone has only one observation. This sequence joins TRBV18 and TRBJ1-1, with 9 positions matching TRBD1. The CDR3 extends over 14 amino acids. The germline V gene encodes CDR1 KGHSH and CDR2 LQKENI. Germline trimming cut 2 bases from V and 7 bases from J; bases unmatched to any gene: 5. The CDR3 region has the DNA TGTGCCAGCTCACCAACAGGGGGCCCCCGTGAAGCTTTCTTT. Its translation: CASSPTGGPREAFF.

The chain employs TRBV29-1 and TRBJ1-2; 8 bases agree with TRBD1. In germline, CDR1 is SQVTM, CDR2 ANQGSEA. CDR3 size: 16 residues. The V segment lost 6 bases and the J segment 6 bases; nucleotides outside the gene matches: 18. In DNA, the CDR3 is TGCAGCGTGGGAGAAGGGGGGCAGGGGGCTTTCGATGGCTACACCTTC. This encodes CSVGEGGQGAFDGYTF.

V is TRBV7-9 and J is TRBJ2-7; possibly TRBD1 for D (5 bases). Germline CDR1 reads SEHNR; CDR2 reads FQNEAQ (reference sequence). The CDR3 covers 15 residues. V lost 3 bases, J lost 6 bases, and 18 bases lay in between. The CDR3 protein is CASSFYGHTRAEQYF. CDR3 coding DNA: TGTGCCAGCAGCTTTTATGGCCACACCAGGGCCGAGCAGTACTTC.